Presented here are 17 T cell receptor beta chains from one specimen sequenced in a study of T cell changes during pregnancy in multiple sclerosis. Only in-frame clones appear in the TCRdb table, and some are missing; sequencing was by immunoSEQ multiplex PCR. The sample holds 15,000 or so clones, 70% to 90% seen once. This specimen was CD8+ T cells from peripheral blood mononuclear cells, taken in the first trimester of pregnancy. Every receptor here comes from a female donor with multiple sclerosis, enrolled in a pregnancy study.

The chain is built from TRBV27 and TRBJ1-2; 9 bases agree with TRBD1. Germline V lookup: CDR1 MNHEY, CDR2 SMNVEV (reference sequence). The J segment lost 4 bases and the V segment lost 6 bases, leaving 6 bases of the junction unmatched. The CDR3 is 14 residues long. The CDR3 DNA sequence: TGTGCCAGCAGGCAAACAGGGGGCGCCTATGGCTACACCTTC. Its protein is CASRQTGGAYGYTF.

This chain links TRBV10-3 with TRBJ2-2, with D possibly being TRBD1 (6 bases). CDR3 length: 16 amino acids. In germline, CDR1 is ENHRY, CDR2 SYGVKD. The V end lost 10 bases, the J end lost 1 base, and 19 bases lay between the germline ends. CDR3 DNA: TGTGCCACGACGAACCCGGGACAATTGAACACCGGGGAGCTGTTTTTT. Its translation is CATTNPGQLNTGELFF.

This clone was picked up one time. This chain uses TRBV15 with TRBJ2-3, with 12 bases aligning to TRBD1. J lost 2 bases, V lost 0 bases, and 0 bases had no gene match. The CDR3 sequence is 16 residues long. From germline, CDR1 is LNHNV and CDR2 YYDKDF (reference sequence). CDR3: CATSREGQGATDTQYF. Here the CDR3 DNA reads TGTGCCACCAGCAGAGAGGGACAGGGGGCCACAGATACGCAGTATTTT.

The genes are TRBV5-6 and TRBJ2-5; TRBD1 is a possible D gene (6 bases). Trimming removed 2 bases at V and 5 bases at J, with 10 bases between. CDR1 is SGHDT, CDR2 YYEEEE, per germline. This CDR3 has 13 amino acids. The CDR3 sequence: CASSFTGWETQYF. CDR3 nucleotides: TGTGCCAGCAGCTTCACAGGGTGGGAGACCCAGTACTTC.

The V and J genes are TRBV6-1 and TRBJ2-7; 9 bases map to TRBD2. The CDR3 runs 17 residues. Germline V gene lookup returns CDR1 MNHNS and CDR2 SASEGT. The V segment lost 3 bases and the J segment 5 bases; nucleotides outside the gene matches: 14. The CDR3 DNA reads as TGTGCCAGCAGTGACGGGATAGCGGGGGTCTCTAGAGACGAGCAGTACTTC. Encoded protein: CASSDGIAGVSRDEQYF.

The genes are TRBV30 and TRBJ2-1, with a possible D match to TRBD1 (6 bases). The CDR3 runs to 14 residues. From germline, CDR1 is GTSNPN and CDR2 SVGIG (reference sequence). V shed 0 bases and J shed 4 bases, with 10 bases lying between them. The CDR3 DNA follows: TGTGCCTGGAGTGTACAGGGAACTTACAATGAGCAGTTCTTC. Encoded protein: CAWSVQGTYNEQFF.

This clone was recorded only once. V is TRBV2 and J is TRBJ2-7, with a possible D match to TRBD1 (5 bases). This CDR3 region has 13 residues. Trimming cost V 6 bases and J 5 bases, with 14 bases left between them. Germline V lookup: CDR1 SNHLY, CDR2 FYNNEI. CDR3 loop: CASRAGNPHEQYF. The CDR3 coding sequence is TGTGCCAGCAGGGCAGGGAATCCCCACGAGCAGTACTTC.

This chain joins TRBV7-3 and TRBJ2-5, with 11 bases matching TRBD2. V shed 5 bases and J 5 bases; nucleotides not matched to a gene: 7. Germline values: CDR1 SGHTA, CDR2 FQGTGA. The CDR3 sequence is 15 residues long. This chain's CDR3 is CASSPRLAGMETQYF. The CDR3 DNA is TGTGCCAGCAGCCCTCGACTAGCGGGGATGGAGACCCAGTACTTC.

The chain links TRBV5-1 to TRBJ2-7, with 9 positions matching TRBD2. The CDR3 spans 15 residues. From germline, CDR1 is SGHRS and CDR2 YFSETQ. J was trimmed by 7 bases and V by 1 base; bases with no gene match: 9. CDR3 in DNA: TGCGCCAGCAGCTTGCGGGGGAGTAGCGGGAGAGAGCAGTACTTC. Its translation is CASSLRGSSGREQYF.

For this clone: This sample includes further DNA sequences coding for the same CDR3. The rearrangement uses TRBV5-1 and TRBJ2-1; TRBD2 is a possible D gene (6 bases). The CDR3 has 19 residues. Germline V gene sequence: CDR1 SGHRS, CDR2 YFSETQ. V was shortened by 0 bases and J by 3 bases, with 22 bases between the two germline ends. CDR3 bases: TGCGCCAGCAGCTTGGGGCTCCTTCTGGAGGGAATGGACTACAATGAGCAGTTCTTC. Translating gives CASSLGLLLEGMDYNEQFF.

This clone was seen just once. J is TRBJ1-4 and V is TRBV6-1, with 7 bases that match TRBD1. V lost 4 bases and J lost 0; bases outside the gene matches: 5. CDR1 MNHNS and CDR2 SASEGT come from the germline V gene. CDR3 size: 16 residues. The CDR3 region is CASSGGQTPTNEKLFF. In DNA, the CDR3 is TGTGCCAGCAGTGGGGGACAGACCCCAACTAATGAAAAACTGTTTTTT.

The chain joins TRBV27 to TRBJ2-2; 8 nucleotides line up with TRBD1. Germline V gives CDR1 MNHEY, CDR2 SMNVEV (reference sequence). V shed 7 bases, J shed 4 bases, and the junction held 5 bases outside the gene matches. The CDR3 is 14 residues long. The chain's CDR3 is CASTGQGSTGELFF. DNA for the CDR3: TGTGCCAGCACCGGACAGGGATCCACCGGGGAGCTGTTTTTT.

In its sample, this clone was seen once. The chain links TRBV5-6 to TRBJ2-7, with a possible D match to TRBD1 (7 bases). V was pared by 4 bases and J by 3 bases, with 11 bases between. This CDR3 region has 13 residues. The germline CDR1 and CDR2 sequences are SGHDT and YYEEEE. The CDR3 reads CASSGGTDYEQYF. For the CDR3, the DNA is TGTGCCAGCAGCGGAGGGACAGACTACGAGCAGTACTTC.

The chain joins TRBV5-5 to TRBJ2-7, with 8 bases aligning to TRBD1. This CDR3 region has 17 residues. V trimming: 0 bases; J trimming: 0 bases; junction bases outside the gene matches: 8. From germline, CDR1 is SGHKS and CDR2 YYEKEE (reference sequence). The CDR3 reads CASSLGAHDRGSYEQYF. The CDR3 coding sequence is TGTGCCAGCAGCTTGGGGGCCCATGACAGGGGCTCCTACGAGCAGTACTTC.

By frequency in the sample, this clone is large. The V gene is TRBV5-6, the J gene TRBJ2-6; 8 nucleotides match TRBD1. Germline V gene lookup returns CDR1 SGHDT and CDR2 YYEEEE. V dropped 4 bases and J dropped 1; count of bases not matched to a gene: 10. This CDR3 spans 18 amino acids. CDR3 sequence: CASSEEPRTGSGANVLTF. CDR3 bases: TGTGCCAGCAGCGAAGAGCCTCGGACAGGGTCTGGGGCCAACGTCCTGACTTTC.

By share, this clone ranks as large. The rearrangement joins TRBV27 to TRBJ1-2; TRBD1 matches 10 bases. The length of the CDR3 is 15 residues. Trimming at V came to 6 bases and at J to 4 bases, leaving 8 bases not matched to a gene. The germline CDR1 and CDR2 sequences are MNHEY and SMNVEV (reference sequence). The CDR3 DNA is TGTGCCAGCAGAACCGGGACAGGGGACTTCTATGGCTACACCTTC. It codes for CASRTGTGDFYGYTF.

The J gene is TRBJ1-4, the V gene TRBV7-9; 8 bases are a match to TRBD1. From germline, CDR1 is SEHNR and CDR2 FQNEAQ (reference sequence). V trimming: 4 bases; J trimming: 6 bases; junction bases outside the gene matches: 10. This CDR3 comprises 16 residues. CDR3 in amino acids: CASSSEGQAYYEKLFF. CDR3 nucleotides: TGTGCCAGCAGCTCAGAGGGACAGGCGTATTATGAAAAACTGTTTTTT.